This T cell receptor beta chain was identified during a study of CXCR3-negative and CXCR3-positive naive CD8 T cells. Study outcomes and limitations: Partial loss of CXCR3 expression followed cryopreservation; most assays used fresh PBMCs. The TRB CDR3s that CXCR3-positive naive cells carried were more hydrophobic than those of CXCR3-negative naive cells. Naive cells, whether CXCR3-negative or CXCR3-positive, had similar TRBV-TRBJ usage, while memory cells differed. Memory CD8+ T cell repertoires were far less diverse than both naive subsets.

Naive CD8+ T cells had a CD45RO-CCR7+CD27+CD95- phenotype. Notes on this clonotype: The antigen is unknown.

The CDR3 is made up of 11 amino acids. CDR1 LNHDA and CDR2 SQIVND come from the germline V gene (reference sequence). The libraries of TRB cDNA were constructed through 5' RACE using UMI labels. From its re-call of the 5' RACE reads, TCRdb lists each CDR3 protein once, without DNA. The sample totals around 130,000 distinct CDR3 sequences. The chain employs TRBV19 and TRBJ1-3. Sequenced: naive CXCR3+ CD8+ T cells from blood. Noted subset: CD45RO-CCR7+CD27+CD95- naive CD8+ T cells expressing CXCR3 (TNR3+). The origin of this receptor is a human donor in good health. Some clones in this sample may be carry-over from other donors' samples. The CDR3 here is CASSSGNTIYF.